This T cell receptor (beta chain) was recorded in a study of lymphopenia after photon versus proton radiotherapy. Notes on the study in general: After lymphocyte nadir, photon-treated repertoires showed oligoclonal expansion, especially CD8+ Temra. Larger post-nadir TCR diversity loss correlated inversely with survival in deceased patients. Proton therapy kept repertoires fairly stable, unlike photons, which gained effector/memory cells.

Using immunoSEQ multiplex PCR, the repertoire was profiled, and TCRdb retains in-frame clones only, with some absent. The table records about 53,000 clones, about 86% of them present only once. Comments on this clone: What it binds is unknown.

This CDR3 is built from 13 residues. Germline-derived CDR1 and CDR2 are SNHLY and FYNNEI. Germline trimming cut 6 bases from V and 3 bases from J; bases unmatched to any gene: 5. The rearrangement links TRBV2 to TRBJ2-7; TRBD1 matches 7 bases. The clonotype comes from a man aged 45 to 65 with gastric cancer. The sample consisted of peripheral blood, taken from a patient treated with photon-based radiotherapy. CDR3 DNA sequence: TGTGCCAGCAGCGACAGGGTTCTCTACGAGCAGTACTTC. The encoded protein is CASSDRVLYEQYF.